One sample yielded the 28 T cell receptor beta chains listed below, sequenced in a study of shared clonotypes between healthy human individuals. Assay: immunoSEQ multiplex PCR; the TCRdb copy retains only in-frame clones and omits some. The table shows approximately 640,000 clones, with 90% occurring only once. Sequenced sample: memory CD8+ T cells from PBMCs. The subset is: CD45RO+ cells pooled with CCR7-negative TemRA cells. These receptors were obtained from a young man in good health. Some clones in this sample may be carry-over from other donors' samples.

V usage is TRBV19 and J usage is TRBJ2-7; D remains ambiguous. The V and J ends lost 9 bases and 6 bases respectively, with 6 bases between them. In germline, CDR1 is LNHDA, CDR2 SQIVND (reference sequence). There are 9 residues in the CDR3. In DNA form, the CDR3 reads TGTGCCAGGGGCGCCGAGCAGTACTTC. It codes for CARGAEQYF.

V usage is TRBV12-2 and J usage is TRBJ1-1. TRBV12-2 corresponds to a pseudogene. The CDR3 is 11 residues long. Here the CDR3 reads CASRRNTEAFF. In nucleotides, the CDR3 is TGTGCAAGTCGCCGCAACACTGAAGCTTTCTTT.

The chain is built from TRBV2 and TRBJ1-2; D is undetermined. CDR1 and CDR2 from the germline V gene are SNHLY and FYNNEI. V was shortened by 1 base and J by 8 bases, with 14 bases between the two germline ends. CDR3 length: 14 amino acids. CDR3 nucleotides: TGTGCCAGCAGTGAAGACCGCTTTCTAATGGGCTACACCTTC. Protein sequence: CASSEDRFLMGYTF.

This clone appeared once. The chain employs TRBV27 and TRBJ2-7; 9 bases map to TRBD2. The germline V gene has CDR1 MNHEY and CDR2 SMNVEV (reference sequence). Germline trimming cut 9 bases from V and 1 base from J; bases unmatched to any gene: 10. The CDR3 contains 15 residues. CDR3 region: CASATSGRPSYEQYF. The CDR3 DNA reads TGTGCCAGTGCAACGAGCGGGAGGCCTTCCTACGAGCAGTACTTC.

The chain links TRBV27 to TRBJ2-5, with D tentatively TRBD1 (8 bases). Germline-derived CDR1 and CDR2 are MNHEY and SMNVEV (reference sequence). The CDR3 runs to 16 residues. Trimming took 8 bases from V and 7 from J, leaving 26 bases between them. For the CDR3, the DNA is TGTGCCAGCGCCCCGGGACAGGCAAATCGGGGGGTGACCCAGTACTTC. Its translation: CASAPGQANRGVTQYF.

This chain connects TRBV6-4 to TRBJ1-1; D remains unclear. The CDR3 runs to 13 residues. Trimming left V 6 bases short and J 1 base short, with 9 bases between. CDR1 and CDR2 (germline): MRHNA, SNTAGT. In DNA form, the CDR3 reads TGTGCCAGCAGCGTTACCTCGAACACTGAAGCTTTCTTT. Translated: CASSVTSNTEAFF.

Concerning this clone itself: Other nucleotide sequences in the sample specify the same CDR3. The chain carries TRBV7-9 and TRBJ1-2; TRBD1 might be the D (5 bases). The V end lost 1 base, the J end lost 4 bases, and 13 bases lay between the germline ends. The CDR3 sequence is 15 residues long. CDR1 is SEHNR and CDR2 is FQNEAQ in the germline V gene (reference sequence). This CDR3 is CASSLGGQGLYGYTF. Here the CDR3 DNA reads TGTGCCAGCAGCTTAGGCGGTCAGGGCCTCTATGGCTACACCTTC.

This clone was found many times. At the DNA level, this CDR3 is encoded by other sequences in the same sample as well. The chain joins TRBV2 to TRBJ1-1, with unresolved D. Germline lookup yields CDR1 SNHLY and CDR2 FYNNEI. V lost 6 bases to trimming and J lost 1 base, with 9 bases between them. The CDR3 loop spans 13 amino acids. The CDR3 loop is CASSPGRNTEAFF. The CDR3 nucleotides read TGTGCCAGCAGCCCGGGCAGGAACACTGAAGCTTTCTTT.

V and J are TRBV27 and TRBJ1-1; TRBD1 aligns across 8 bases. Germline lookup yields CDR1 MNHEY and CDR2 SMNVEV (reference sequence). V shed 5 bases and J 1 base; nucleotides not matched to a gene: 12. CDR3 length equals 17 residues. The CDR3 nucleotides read TGTGCCAGCAGTCCGGACAGGGAATTCCAGGGGAACACTGAAGCTTTCTTT. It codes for CASSPDREFQGNTEAFF.

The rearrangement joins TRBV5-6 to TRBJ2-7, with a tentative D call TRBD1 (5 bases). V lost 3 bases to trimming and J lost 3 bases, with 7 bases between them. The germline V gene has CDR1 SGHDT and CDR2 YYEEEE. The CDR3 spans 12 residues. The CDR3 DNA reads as TGTGCCAGCAGCTCCGACAGCTACGAGCAGTACTTC. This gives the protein CASSSDSYEQYF.

In DNA form, the CDR3 reads TGTGCCAGCAGCTTAGGGGGACAGCCCTACGAGCAGTACTTC. Protein sequence: CASSLGGQPYEQYF. V gene TRBV7-9 combines with J gene TRBJ2-7, with 7 bases that match TRBD1. The germline gives CDR1 SEHNR, CDR2 FQNEAQ (reference sequence). J gave up 2 bases and V 1 base, and 2 bases lay outside the gene matches. CDR3 length equals 14 residues. Full variable domain (rest looked up from reference TRBV7-9 and TRBJ2-7): DTGVSQNPRHKITKRGQNVTFRCDPISEHNRLYWYRQTLGQGPEFLTYFQNEAQLEKSRLLSDRFSAERPKGSFSTLEIQRTEQGDSAMYLCASSLGGQPYEQYFGPGTRLTVT.

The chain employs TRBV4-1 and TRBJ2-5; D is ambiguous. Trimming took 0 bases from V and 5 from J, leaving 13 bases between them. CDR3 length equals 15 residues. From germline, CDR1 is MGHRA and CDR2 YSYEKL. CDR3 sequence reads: CASSQDQGFWETQYF. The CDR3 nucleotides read TGCGCCAGCAGCCAAGATCAAGGGTTCTGGGAGACCCAGTACTTC.

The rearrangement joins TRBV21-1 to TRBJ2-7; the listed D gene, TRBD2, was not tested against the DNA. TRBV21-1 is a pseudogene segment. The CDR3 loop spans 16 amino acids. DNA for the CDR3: TGTGCCAGCAGTCCGCATGTGGGAGAGGATAGCTACGAGCAGTACTTC. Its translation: CASSPHVGEDSYEQYF.

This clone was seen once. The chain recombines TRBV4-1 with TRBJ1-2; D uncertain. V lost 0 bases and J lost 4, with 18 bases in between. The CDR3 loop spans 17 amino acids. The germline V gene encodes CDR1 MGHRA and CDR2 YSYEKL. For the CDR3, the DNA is TGCGCCAGCAGCCAAGAAACAATGGTCACCGCCGGCTATGGCTACACCTTC. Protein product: CASSQETMVTAGYGYTF.

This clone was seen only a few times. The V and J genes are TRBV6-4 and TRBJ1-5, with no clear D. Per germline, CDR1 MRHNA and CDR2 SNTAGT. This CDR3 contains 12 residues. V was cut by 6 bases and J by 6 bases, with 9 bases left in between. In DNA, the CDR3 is TGTGCCAGCAGCTGCGCCCTTCAGCCCCAGCATTTT. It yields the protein CASSCALQPQHF.

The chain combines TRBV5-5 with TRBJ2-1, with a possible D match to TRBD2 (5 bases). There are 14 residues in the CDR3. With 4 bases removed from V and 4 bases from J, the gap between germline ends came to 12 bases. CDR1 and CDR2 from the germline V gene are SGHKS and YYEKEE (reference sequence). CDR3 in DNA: TGTGCCAGCAGCCCCGGTTCGGGATACAATGAGCAGTTCTTC. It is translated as CASSPGSGYNEQFF.

The CDR3 sequence is CASSIRQGRQPQHF. CDR3 nucleotide sequence: TGTGCCAGTTCTATTAGGCAGGGCCGGCAGCCCCAGCATTTT. The rearrangement joins TRBV19 to TRBJ1-5, with TRBD1 as a possible D gene (5 bases). In germline, CDR1 is LNHDA, CDR2 SQIVND (reference sequence). V shed 8 bases and J shed 7 bases, with 18 bases lying between them. The CDR3 sequence is 14 residues long. Variable domain in full (rest from reference TRBV19 and TRBJ1-5): DGGITQSPKYLFRKEGQNVTLSCEQNLNHDAMYWYRQDPGQGLRLIYYSQIVNDFQKGDIAEGYSVSREKKESFPLTVTSAQKNPTAFYLCASSIRQGRQPQHFGDGTRLSIL.

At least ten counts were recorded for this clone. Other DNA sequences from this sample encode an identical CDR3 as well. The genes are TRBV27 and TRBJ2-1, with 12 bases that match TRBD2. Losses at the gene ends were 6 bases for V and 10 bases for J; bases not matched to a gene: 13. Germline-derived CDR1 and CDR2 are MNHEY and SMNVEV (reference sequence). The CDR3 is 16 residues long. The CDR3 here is CASRFRLAGGYWEQFF. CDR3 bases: TGTGCCAGCAGATTTCGGCTAGCGGGAGGGTACTGGGAGCAGTTCTTC.

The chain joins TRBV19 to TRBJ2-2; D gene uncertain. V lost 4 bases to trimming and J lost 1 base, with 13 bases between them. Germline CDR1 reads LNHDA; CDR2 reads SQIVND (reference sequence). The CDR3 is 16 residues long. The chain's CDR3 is CASSTLFWGNTGELFF. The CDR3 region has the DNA TGTGCCAGTAGTACACTTTTTTGGGGGAACACCGGGGAGCTGTTTTTT.

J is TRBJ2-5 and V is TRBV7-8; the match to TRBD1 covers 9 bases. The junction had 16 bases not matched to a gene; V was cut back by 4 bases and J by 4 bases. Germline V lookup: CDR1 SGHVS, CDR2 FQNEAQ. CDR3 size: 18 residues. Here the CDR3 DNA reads TGTGCCAGCAGCTCATCGAAGGGCCGGGACAGGGCAATAGAGACCCAGTACTTC. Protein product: CASSSSKGRDRAIETQYF.

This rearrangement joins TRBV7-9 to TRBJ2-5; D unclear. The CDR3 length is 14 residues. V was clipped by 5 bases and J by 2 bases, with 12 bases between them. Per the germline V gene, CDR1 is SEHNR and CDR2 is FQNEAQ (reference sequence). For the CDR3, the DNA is TGTGCCAGCAGCCCCCGGGTAGGTCAAGAGACCCAGTACTTC. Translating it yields CASSPRVGQETQYF.

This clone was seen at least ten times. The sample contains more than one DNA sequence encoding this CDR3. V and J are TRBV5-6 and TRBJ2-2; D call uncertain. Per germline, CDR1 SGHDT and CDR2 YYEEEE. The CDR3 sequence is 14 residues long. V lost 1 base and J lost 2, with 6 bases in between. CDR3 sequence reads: CASSLTVNTGELFF. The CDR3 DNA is TGTGCCAGCAGCTTGACAGTTAACACCGGGGAGCTGTTTTTT.

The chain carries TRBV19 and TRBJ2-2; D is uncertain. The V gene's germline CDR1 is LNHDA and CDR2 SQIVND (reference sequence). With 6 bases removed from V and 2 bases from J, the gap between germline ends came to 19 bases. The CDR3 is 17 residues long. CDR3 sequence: CASSDHPRRFNTGELFF. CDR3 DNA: TGTGCCAGTAGCGATCACCCCAGGCGCTTTAACACCGGGGAGCTGTTTTTT.

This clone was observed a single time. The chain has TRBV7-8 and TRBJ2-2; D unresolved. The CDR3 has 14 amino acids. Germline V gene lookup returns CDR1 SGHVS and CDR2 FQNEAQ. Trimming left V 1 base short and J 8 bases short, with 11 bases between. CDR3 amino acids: CASSLGPVTGELFF. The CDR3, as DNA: TGTGCCAGCAGCTTAGGCCCAGTGACGGGGGAGCTGTTTTTT.

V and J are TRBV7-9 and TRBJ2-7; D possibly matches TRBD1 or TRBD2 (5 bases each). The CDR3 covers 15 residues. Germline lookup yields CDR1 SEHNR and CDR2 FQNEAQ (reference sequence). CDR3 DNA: TGTGCTATAACCCTCCCCGGGACGGTAACCTACGAGCAGTACTTC. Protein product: CAITLPGTVTYEQYF.

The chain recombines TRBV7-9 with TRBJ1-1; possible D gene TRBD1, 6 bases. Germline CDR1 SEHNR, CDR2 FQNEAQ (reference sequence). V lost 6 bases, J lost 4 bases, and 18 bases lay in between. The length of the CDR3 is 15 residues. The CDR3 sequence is CASRQPLGAGTEAFF. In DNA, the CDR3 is TGTGCCAGCAGGCAGCCACTGGGGGCGGGCACTGAAGCTTTCTTT.

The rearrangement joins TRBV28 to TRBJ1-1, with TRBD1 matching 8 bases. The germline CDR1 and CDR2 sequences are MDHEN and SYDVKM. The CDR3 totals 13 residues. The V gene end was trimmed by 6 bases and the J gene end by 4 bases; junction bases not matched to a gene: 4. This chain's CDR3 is CASSRQGLTEAFF. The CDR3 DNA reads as TGTGCCAGCAGCAGACAGGGGCTCACTGAAGCTTTCTTT.

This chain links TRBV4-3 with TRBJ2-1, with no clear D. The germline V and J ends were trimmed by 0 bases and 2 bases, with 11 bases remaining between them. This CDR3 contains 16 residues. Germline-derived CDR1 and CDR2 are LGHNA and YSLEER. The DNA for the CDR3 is TGCGCCAGCAGCCAAGAGGTACCAGTCCCCTACAATGAGCAGTTCTTC. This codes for CASSQEVPVPYNEQFF.